These 20 T cell receptor beta chains originate from one sample sequenced in a study of blood T cell repertoires in COVID-19. TCRdb keeps only in-frame clones here, not all; method: immunoSEQ multiplex PCR. The data show 150,000 to 200,000 clones, approximately 87% seen once. The specimen was peripheral blood. The source is a man aged 18 to 35 with active or convalescent COVID-19.

CDR3 bases: TGTGCCAGCAGATCGGGACTAGCCGAGACCCAGTACTTC. Its protein is CASRSGLAETQYF. This chain links TRBV12-3 or TRBV12-4 with TRBJ2-5; 9 nucleotides agree with TRBD2. The CDR3 totals 13 residues. After removal of 6 bases from V and 5 bases from J, the junction contained 4 bases not matched to a gene.

The CDR3 spells CASSYSAYSNQPQHF. CDR3 DNA sequence: TGTGCCAGCAGTTACTCAGCGTATAGCAATCAGCCCCAGCATTTT. The chain has TRBV6-6 and TRBJ1-5; D is uncertain. The CDR3 is made up of 15 amino acids. Germline CDR1 reads MNHNY; CDR2 reads SVGAGI (reference sequence). V lost 0 bases to trimming and J lost 0 bases, with 6 bases between them.

The rearrangement links TRBV5-1 to TRBJ2-2; 9 bases align to TRBD1. This CDR3 region has 15 residues. Germline V gene sequence: CDR1 SGHRS, CDR2 YFSETQ. V was clipped by 4 bases and J by 6 bases; unmatched bases: 7. Here the CDR3 DNA reads TGCGCCAGCAGCCCCGGGACAGGGTTCGCCGGGGAGCTGTTTTTT. Its translation: CASSPGTGFAGELFF.

The V call is TRBV27, the J call TRBJ2-2, with 10 positions matching TRBD1. V lost 5 bases to trimming and J lost 4 bases; unmatched junction nucleotides: 7. The CDR3 extends over 16 amino acids. Germline V CDR1 and CDR2: MNHEY, SMNVEV (reference sequence). For the CDR3, the DNA is TGTGCCAGCAGTCCGACAGGGGGCGCGTTCACCGGGGAGCTGTTTTTT. This sequence encodes CASSPTGGAFTGELFF.

The J gene is TRBJ2-1, the V gene TRBV13, with D perhaps TRBD2 (6 bases). V lost 5 bases, J lost 8 bases, and 25 bases lay in between. Germline V gene lookup returns CDR1 PRHDT and CDR2 FYEKMQ (reference sequence). This CDR3 comprises 17 residues. CDR3 coding DNA: TGTGCCAGCAGCCCCGGCTCCCGGGACGTAAGGGAGGATGAGCAGTTCTTC. Amino acid sequence: CASSPGSRDVREDEQFF.

In nucleotides, the CDR3 is TGTGCCAGCAGGGACCGGGGGTTGGGTGATACGCAGTATTTT. Amino acids: CASRDRGLGDTQYF. The rearrangement uses TRBV2 and TRBJ2-3, with a possible D match to TRBD2 (6 bases). CDR1 and CDR2 from the germline V gene are SNHLY and FYNNEI. This CDR3 is built from 14 residues. V lost 6 bases to trimming and J lost 6 bases, with 16 bases between them.

This chain joins TRBV7-2 and TRBJ2-7; D call uncertain. Deletions cut 7 bases from V and 2 bases from J, with 15 bases between. The CDR3 length is 14 residues. CDR1 and CDR2 (germline): SGHTA, FQGNSA. CDR3 nucleotide sequence: TGTGCCAGCAAACGTAACGTGGCGGCCTACGAGCAGTACTTC. It encodes CASKRNVAAYEQYF.

In DNA form, the CDR3 reads TGTGCCAGCAGCCCGAGGGTTCCTAGCAATCAGCCCCAGCATTTT. It yields the protein CASSPRVPSNQPQHF. The chain joins TRBV6-5 to TRBJ1-5, with D hard to call. V lost 6 bases to trimming and J lost 0 bases, with 12 bases between them. CDR3 length: 15 residues. The germline gives CDR1 MNHEY, CDR2 SVGAGI.

This sequence joins TRBV6-5 and TRBJ2-7; TRBD2 aligns across 11 bases. The CDR3 is 14 residues long. Germline trimming cut 6 bases from V and 1 base from J; bases unmatched to any gene: 2. Germline values: CDR1 MNHEY, CDR2 SVGAGI. The chain's CDR3 is CASRTSGTSYEQYF. CDR3 in DNA: TGTGCCAGCAGGACTAGCGGGACTTCCTACGAGCAGTACTTC.

This chain uses TRBV29-1 with TRBJ2-7, with 8 bases aligning to TRBD1. This CDR3 contains 13 residues. The germline V gene encodes CDR1 SQVTM and CDR2 ANQGSEA. V gave up 5 bases and J gave up 0 bases; unmatched junction bases: 3. CDR3 amino acids: CSVSGQDSYEQYF. CDR3 DNA: TGCAGCGTTTCGGGACAGGACTCCTACGAGCAGTACTTC.

The chain has TRBV11-3 and TRBJ1-1, with TRBD1 matching 9 bases. J gave up 0 bases and V 4 bases, and 9 bases lay outside the gene matches. Germline CDR1 is SGHNT and CDR2 is YENEEA. CDR3 length: 17 amino acids. CDR3 residues: CASSSNLGTGLNTEAFF. DNA for the CDR3: TGTGCCAGCAGCTCGAACCTCGGGACAGGGCTGAACACTGAAGCTTTCTTT.

The chain couples TRBV5-5 to TRBJ2-7; 7 positions agree with TRBD2. V shed 3 bases and J 4 bases; nucleotides not matched to a gene: 10. This CDR3 has 15 residues. The germline V gene has CDR1 SGHKS and CDR2 YYEKEE (reference sequence). The CDR3: CASSSYGGTGYEQYV. CDR3 coding DNA: TGTGCCAGCAGCTCATACGGGGGGACGGGATACGAGCAGTACGTC.

V gene TRBV18 combines with J gene TRBJ1-2; D is undetermined. V gave up 2 bases and J gave up 5 bases, with 9 bases separating them. Germline V gene sequence: CDR1 KGHSH, CDR2 LQKENI. The CDR3 is 13 residues long. This CDR3 reads CASSPSVPYGYTF. The CDR3 DNA sequence: TGTGCCAGCTCACCATCGGTGCCTTATGGCTACACCTTC. The whole variable domain, filled in from reference TRBV18 and TRBJ1-2, reads NAGVMQNPRHLVRRRGQEARLRCSPMKGHSHVYWYRQLPEEGLKFMVYLQKENIIDESGMPKERFSAEFPKEGPSILRIQQVVRGDSAAYFCASSPSVPYGYTFGSGTRLTVV.

This rearrangement joins TRBV28 to TRBJ1-4, with D perhaps TRBD1 (5 bases). This CDR3 is 16 amino acids long. Trimming removed 5 bases from V and 1 base from J, with 14 bases in between. CDR1 is MDHEN and CDR2 is SYDVKM in the germline V gene. For the CDR3, the DNA is TGTGCCAGCAGTCCCCTAGGGGCGGAAACTAATGAAAAACTGTTTTTT. Amino acids: CASSPLGAETNEKLFF.

This sequence joins TRBV13 and TRBJ2-3; TRBD2 matches at 10 bases. The junction had 8 bases not matched to a gene; V was cut back by 5 bases and J by 3 bases. The CDR3 runs 16 residues. CDR1 is PRHDT, CDR2 FYEKMQ, per germline (reference sequence). The DNA of the CDR3 is TGTGCCAGCAGCCTCGTACTAGCGGGAAGAACAGATACGCAGTATTTT. Protein sequence: CASSLVLAGRTDTQYF.

The V gene is TRBV6-1, the J gene TRBJ1-5; 9 bases align to TRBD1. The CDR3 sequence is 15 residues long. From germline, CDR1 is MNHNS and CDR2 SASEGT. V shed 10 bases and J 2 bases; nucleotides not matched to a gene: 9. The CDR3 is CATTGWTGGNQPQHF. The DNA for the CDR3 is TGTGCCACCACAGGGTGGACAGGGGGCAATCAGCCCCAGCATTTT.

In its sample, this clone was seen once. J is TRBJ1-6 and V is TRBV2; D gene uncertain. CDR3 length: 15 amino acids. The germline V gene encodes CDR1 SNHLY and CDR2 FYNNEI. The ends were cut back, 2 bases at V and 7 bases at J, with 12 bases in the middle. DNA of the CDR3: TGTGCCAGCAGTGAAAGTCGAGGTGCAAATTCACCCCTCCACTTT. Protein product: CASSESRGANSPLHF.

This rearrangement joins TRBV7-8 to TRBJ1-4; possibly TRBD1 for D (6 bases). The germline CDR1 and CDR2 sequences are SGHVS and FQNEAQ. V gave up 4 bases and J gave up 0 bases, with 18 bases separating them. The CDR3 spans 18 residues. CDR3 nucleotide sequence: TGTGCCAGCAGCTCCTACAGGGTTTTGGCAACAACTAATGAAAAACTGTTTTTT. It yields the protein CASSSYRVLATTNEKLFF.

The chain carries TRBV4-1 and TRBJ1-1; D ambiguous. V was clipped by 0 bases and J by 7 bases, with 15 bases between them. CDR3 size: 15 residues. Germline values: CDR1 MGHRA, CDR2 YSYEKL. This CDR3 is CASSQEVSSRGEAFF. The CDR3 region has the DNA TGCGCCAGCAGCCAAGAAGTCTCGTCTCGGGGTGAAGCTTTCTTT.

This clone was detected a few times. DNA for the CDR3: TGCGCCAGCAGCTTGACAGGGGGTGGGTACGAGCAGTACGTC. Amino acid sequence: CASSLTGGGYEQYV. This chain connects TRBV5-1 to TRBJ2-7; 8 positions match TRBD1. CDR1 and CDR2 (germline): SGHRS, YFSETQ. The trim removed 1 base at V and 4 bases at J, leaving 4 bases unmatched. The CDR3 is made up of 14 amino acids.